This T cell receptor beta chain was captured in a study of blood T cell repertoires in COVID-19. Study context: Material from acute and convalescent COVID-19 was sourced from the United States, Italy and Spain.

In the study's own analysis: The authors estimated nucleated cell counts from reference gene primer amplification. The method was immunoSEQ multiplex PCR; TCRdb's version includes in-frame clones alone and lacks a portion of them. The DNA was the basis for D and trimming; V, J and clone size are from that table. The data contain 150,000 or so clones, roughly 91% of them singletons. Patients at the Seattle site were enrolled during active infection and followed longitudinally. V was pared by 4 bases and J by 5 bases, with 8 bases between. Per the germline V gene, CDR1 is SEHNR and CDR2 is FQNEAQ (reference sequence). The CDR3 is 12 amino acids.

This sequence originates from a man in his sixties with COVID-19, enrolled during active disease. This chain connects TRBV7-9 to TRBJ1-2, with D perhaps matching TRBD1 (6 bases). Specimen: peripheral blood. CDR3 in amino acids: CASSSTGYGYTF. The CDR3 nucleotides are TGTGCCAGCAGCTCAACAGGGTATGGCTACACCTTC.